This entry concerns a single TCR beta chain. Its antigen is as yet unknown. Germline is not matched at one junction end, which may reflect a read error. This record comes from a study of tumor-infiltrating lymphocytes in primary liver carcinoma. Whole-study context: With diameters of roughly 4 to 11 cm, tumors were stage T1-T3 N0M0. Study-wide findings and caveats: With p = 0.039, the top-250-clone fraction in tumors significantly exceeded that in blood. Tumor-adjacent and tumor-blood pairs shared less of their repertoires than tumor region pairs shared.

The tissue used was unsorted bulk material of roughly 17-34 mg. RNA and DNA were co-extracted from it with the AllPrep DNA/RNA mini kit. The length of the CDR3 is 16 residues. The researchers produced TCR beta cDNA from approximately 0.45 ug total RNA with a constant-region primer. Slightly modified ARM-PCR, run as three nested multiplex PCR rounds, produced the TCR beta libraries. For approximately 9 cycles apiece, the opening two PCR rounds ran with TRBV1-TRBV30 forward primers and a C-beta reverse primer. TCRdb analysed the multiplex PCR reads with MiXCR anew, one entry per CDR3 protein. The sample yields tens of thousands of distinct CDR3 sequences, about 71% seen once.

Sequencing used liver tumor tissue from sampling region 4. Subset denoted: tumor region T4, right-lateral pole. The V gene is TRBV12-3 or TRBV12-4, the J gene TRBJ1-2; possibly TRBD1 for D (6 bases). The sequence was obtained from a man aged 40-55 years with primary liver carcinoma and hepatitis B virus infection. CDR3 residues: CAGSWRIPRGPFGYTF. CDR3 DNA: TGTGCCGGCAGTTGGCGAATCCCTCGGGGGCCCTTTGGCTACACCTTC.